A single sample gave rise to the 29 T cell receptor beta chains below, sequenced in a study of blood T cell repertoires in COVID-19. Sequencing was performed with immunoSEQ multiplex PCR; in TCRdb, only in-frame clones are kept and a portion is missing. The repertoire includes tens of thousands of clones, approximately 90% of them detected once, and roughly 18% sits in the top ten. Sample: peripheral blood. These receptors were obtained from a man between 50 and 59 years old in a cohort sampled during active COVID-19.

V and J are TRBV10-3 and TRBJ2-7; D might be TRBD1 (6 bases). Germline V gene data show CDR1 as ENHRY and CDR2 as SYGVKD. V lost 2 bases, J lost 5 bases, and 16 bases lay in between. CDR3 size: 15 residues. CDR3 sequence reads: CAISEEAGVNHEQYF. As DNA, the CDR3 is TGTGCCATCAGTGAGGAGGCAGGGGTGAATCACGAGCAGTACTTC.

The chain joins TRBV28 to TRBJ2-5, with TRBD2 matching 10 bases. V lost 8 bases, J lost 2 bases, and 8 bases stayed unmatched. In germline, CDR1 is MDHEN, CDR2 SYDVKM. The CDR3 is 15 amino acids. The CDR3 protein is CASLGLAAPQETQYF. DNA for the CDR3: TGTGCCAGCCTCGGACTAGCGGCCCCACAAGAGACCCAGTACTTC.

The CDR3 nucleotides read TGTGCCAGCAGCTTCAGCGGGGGGGCCGAAGATACGCAGTATTTT. Translation: CASSFSGGAEDTQYF. The chain is built from TRBV7-3 and TRBJ2-3; 10 bases match TRBD2. Losses at the gene ends were 3 bases for V and 5 bases for J; bases not matched to a gene: 5. Germline-derived CDR1 and CDR2 are SGHTA and FQGTGA. The CDR3 runs to 15 residues.

The chain links TRBV6-6 to TRBJ2-7; possibly TRBD2 for D (5 bases). CDR3 length: 13 amino acids. V lost 4 bases to trimming and J lost 7 bases, with 14 bases between them. In germline, CDR1 is MNHNY, CDR2 SVGAGI (reference sequence). In DNA, the CDR3 is TGTGCCAGCAGTTCAACTAGGTGGGGTGAGCAGTACTTC. Translated, it gives CASSSTRWGEQYF.

The chain recombines TRBV18 with TRBJ2-3; tentatively, D is TRBD2 (5 bases). V was pared by 6 bases and J by 1 base, with 14 bases between. In germline, CDR1 is KGHSH, CDR2 LQKENI. The CDR3 is 15 residues long. The CDR3 DNA reads TGTGCCAGCTCCACTGGAAGCGGCCGCACAGATACGCAGTATTTT. Its translation: CASSTGSGRTDTQYF.

The chain links TRBV9 to TRBJ2-1, with TRBD1 identical over 7 bases. V was clipped by 5 bases and J by 7 bases; unmatched bases: 9. This CDR3 has 14 amino acids. CDR1 SGDLS and CDR2 YYNGEE come from the germline V gene. As DNA, the CDR3 is TGTGCCAGCAGTGAAGGGGGCAGGGTGAATGAGCAGTTCTTC. Translating gives CASSEGGRVNEQFF.

This sequence joins TRBV29-1 and TRBJ1-3; a possible D gene is TRBD1 (5 bases). There are 14 residues in the CDR3. CDR1 and CDR2 from the germline V gene are SQVTM and ANQGSEA. V gave up 6 bases and J gave up 4 bases, with 16 bases separating them. CDR3 region: CSVFGHSAGNTIYF. CDR3 coding DNA: TGCAGCGTCTTTGGACACTCGGCGGGAAACACCATATATTTT.

The chain is built from TRBV27 and TRBJ2-3, with 7 bases matching TRBD2. Germline V gene sequence: CDR1 MNHEY, CDR2 SMNVEV (reference sequence). The J segment lost 4 bases and the V segment lost 8 bases, leaving 9 bases of the junction unmatched. CDR3 size: 14 residues. DNA for the CDR3: TGTGCCAGCTACGGCGGGGGTGATCCAGATACGCAGTATTTT. Encoded protein: CASYGGGDPDTQYF.

The chain links TRBV5-3 to TRBJ2-1; D may be TRBD2 (6 bases). TRBV5-3 is designated an ORF whose function remains uncertain. The CDR3 length is 18 residues. V gave up 0 bases and J gave up 1 base, with 17 bases separating them. CDR3 loop: CARSLGAGRGDSYNEQFF. The DNA for the CDR3 is TGTGCCAGAAGCTTGGGGGCGGGGAGAGGGGATTCCTACAATGAGCAGTTCTTC.

The CDR3 nucleotides are TGTGCCAGCAGCGTAGTCCCCTTACCTGACAGGCTCGGGACCCAGTACTTC. Its protein product is CASSVVPLPDRLGTQYF. The V call is TRBV9, the J call TRBJ2-5; D possibly corresponds to TRBD1 (6 bases). CDR3 length equals 17 residues. Trimming took 0 bases from V and 7 from J, leaving 22 bases between them. Germline CDR1 reads SGDLS; CDR2 reads YYNGEE.

This clone was recorded once. The genes are TRBV21-1 and TRBJ2-1; no DNA check was done on the table's D call, TRBD2. TRBV21-1 is deemed a pseudogene. The CDR3 consists of 13 residues. The CDR3: CASNQLPYNEQFF. The CDR3, as DNA: TGTGCCAGCAACCAACTACCCTACAATGAGCAGTTCTTC.

The table lists this clone with a count of one. The chain couples TRBV24-1 to TRBJ1-5, with a possible D match to TRBD1 (6 bases). Germline lookup yields CDR1 KGHDR and CDR2 SFDVKD. Trimming stripped 0 bases from V and 15 bases from J, with 11 bases between. The CDR3 spans 12 residues. Here the CDR3 reads CATSDLDRDMHF. The CDR3 bases are TGTGCCACCAGTGATTTGGACCGGGACATGCATTTT.

This clone was observed a few times. The V call is TRBV5-8, the J call TRBJ1-5, with unresolved D. The V and J ends lost 6 bases and 3 bases respectively, with 7 bases between them. Germline values: CDR1 SGHTS, CDR2 YDEGEE. The CDR3 length is 12 residues. The CDR3 DNA is TGTGCCAGCACCCCACTCAATCAGCCCCAGCATTTT. This translates into CASTPLNQPQHF.

V usage is TRBV19 and J usage is TRBJ2-6; D might be TRBD1 (6 bases). Germline loops: CDR1 LNHDA, CDR2 SQIVND (reference sequence). This CDR3 region has 16 residues. Trimming removed 9 bases from V and 0 bases from J, with 15 bases in between. The CDR3 loop is CASTSDSFSGANVLTF. CDR3 nucleotides: TGTGCCAGCACATCGGACAGCTTCTCTGGGGCCAACGTCCTGACTTTC.

V gene TRBV7-9 combines with J gene TRBJ1-5; tentatively, D is TRBD1 (6 bases). Germline lookup yields CDR1 SEHNR and CDR2 FQNEAQ (reference sequence). The CDR3 spans 14 residues. V lost 5 bases to trimming and J lost 5 bases, with 13 bases between them. DNA for the CDR3: TGTGCCAGCAGCGCTCGGACAGCCGATCAGCCCCAGCATTTT. Amino acid sequence: CASSARTADQPQHF.

This clone showed up just a few times. CDR3 loop: CASSKRDRGEGVAEAFF. The CDR3 coding sequence is TGTGCCAGCAGCAAAAGGGACAGGGGCGAAGGAGTGGCTGAAGCTTTCTTT. The V call is TRBV21-1, the J call TRBJ1-1; the D segment call TRBD1 is taken from the table without a DNA check. TRBV21-1 is reported as a pseudogene. This CDR3 is 17 amino acids long.

This sequence joins TRBV7-3 and TRBJ2-1, with 7 positions matching TRBD1. The V and J ends lost 4 bases and 2 bases, in that order; junction bases with no gene match: 5. CDR1 SGHTA and CDR2 FQGTGA come from the germline V gene. CDR3 length: 15 amino acids. The CDR3 loop is CASSSQGVAYNEQFF. The CDR3 nucleotides are TGTGCCAGCAGCTCGCAGGGGGTCGCCTACAATGAGCAGTTCTTC.

The chain links TRBV18 to TRBJ1-3, with 7 bases fitting TRBD1. Germline V gene sequence: CDR1 KGHSH, CDR2 LQKENI. The CDR3 has 16 amino acids. V trimming: 3 bases; J trimming: 0 bases; junction bases outside the gene matches: 5. The CDR3 is CASSPGTDLSGNTIYF. The CDR3 DNA sequence: TGTGCCAGCTCACCGGGGACAGACCTCTCTGGAAACACCATATATTTT.

J is TRBJ1-5 and V is TRBV4-3; D unclear. This CDR3 is 15 amino acids long. Germline V lookup: CDR1 LGHNA, CDR2 YSLEER. Between the trimmed V and J ends, which lost 0 bases and 5 bases, there was a span of 11 bases. CDR3 in amino acids: CASSQEVRPHQPQHF. The CDR3, as DNA: TGCGCCAGCAGCCAAGAAGTCAGGCCTCATCAGCCCCAGCATTTT.

The chain couples TRBV30 to TRBJ2-7; D is uncertain. This CDR3 contains 12 residues. The germline V gene encodes CDR1 GTSNPN and CDR2 SVGIG (reference sequence). V gave up 6 bases and J gave up 4 bases, with 13 bases separating them. CDR3 nucleotide sequence: TGTGCCTGCACGAGCATCTCTTACGAGCAGTACTTC. Translating gives CACTSISYEQYF. Full variable domain (outside the CDR3, taken from reference TRBV30 and TRBJ2-7): SQTIHQWPATLVQPVGSPLSLECTVEGTSNPNLYWYRQAAGRGLQLLFYSVGIGQISSEVPQNLSASRPQDRQFILSSKKLLLSDSGFYLCACTSISYEQYFGPGTRLTVT.

The V and J genes are TRBV13 and TRBJ2-6; D not resolved. Trimming stripped 1 base from V and 0 bases from J, with 13 bases between. This CDR3 is 18 amino acids long. Germline V gene data show CDR1 as PRHDT and CDR2 as FYEKMQ (reference sequence). This chain's CDR3 is CASSLEGQVGSGANVLTF. CDR3 nucleotides: TGTGCCAGCAGCTTAGAAGGCCAGGTGGGCTCTGGGGCCAACGTCCTGACTTTC.

V is TRBV9 and J is TRBJ1-6; D is perhaps TRBD1 (6 bases). The CDR3 totals 14 residues. Between the trimmed V and J ends, which lost 2 bases and 11 bases, there was a span of 14 bases. Per germline, CDR1 SGDLS and CDR2 YYNGEE. In nucleotides, the CDR3 is TGTGCCAGCAGCGTTTCGGGGGGCCGGCCACCCCTCCACTTT. It is translated as CASSVSGGRPPLHF. Supplemented by reference TRBV9 and TRBJ1-6, the full variable domain reads DSGVTQTPKHLITATGQRVTLRCSPRSGDLSVYWYQQSLDQGLQFLIQYYNGEERAKGNILERFSAQQFPDLHSELNLSSLELGDSALYFCASSVSGGRPPLHFGNGTRLTVT.

The genes are TRBV25-1 and TRBJ2-7, with 12 bases aligning to TRBD2. J lost 4 bases, V lost 3 bases, and 7 bases had no gene match. From germline, CDR1 is MGHDK and CDR2 SYGVNS. The CDR3 sequence is 16 residues long. CDR3 region: CASSDFLAGGLYEQYF. For the CDR3, the DNA is TGTGCCAGCAGTGATTTTCTAGCGGGGGGGCTTTACGAGCAGTACTTC.

This rearrangement joins TRBV12-5 to TRBJ2-3, with 9 bases matching TRBD1. V shed 7 bases and J 2 bases; nucleotides not matched to a gene: 4. CDR3 length: 14 amino acids. Germline CDR1 LGHNT, CDR2 FRNRAP. DNA of the CDR3: TGTGCTAGTGAGGACAGGGGCTACACAGATACGCAGTATTTT. It is translated as CASEDRGYTDTQYF.

The chain links TRBV5-1 to TRBJ1-1, with D hard to call. Germline-derived CDR1 and CDR2 are SGHRS and YFSETQ. The CDR3 loop spans 13 amino acids. The V end lost 2 bases, the J end lost 7 bases, and 12 bases lay between the germline ends. Here the CDR3 reads CASSFTREGEAFF. CDR3 bases: TGCGCCAGCAGCTTTACGAGGGAAGGTGAAGCTTTCTTT.

V is TRBV6-5 and J is TRBJ2-2, with 7 bases aligning to TRBD1. The trim removed 0 bases at V and 2 bases at J, leaving 3 bases unmatched. The germline CDR1 and CDR2 sequences are MNHEY and SVGAGI. This CDR3 region has 16 residues. CDR3 sequence: CASSYSGTENTGELFF. As DNA, the CDR3 is TGTGCCAGCAGTTACTCGGGGACAGAAAACACCGGGGAGCTGTTTTTT.

This chain joins TRBV27 and TRBJ2-3; no clear D gene. V lost 2 bases and J lost 3, with 12 bases in between. The CDR3 consists of 15 residues. Germline loops: CDR1 MNHEY, CDR2 SMNVEV (reference sequence). CDR3 sequence (DNA): TGTGCCAGCAGTTTAGGCTCTAGTCCTACAGATACGCAGTATTTT. Residues: CASSLGSSPTDTQYF.

The genes are TRBV19 and TRBJ2-5; D is uncertain. This CDR3 has 15 amino acids. Trimming removed 3 bases at V and 4 bases at J, with 15 bases between. Germline V gene sequence: CDR1 LNHDA, CDR2 SQIVND (reference sequence). CDR3 loop: CASSMLFFSGETQYF. CDR3 sequence (DNA): TGTGCCAGTAGTATGCTCTTCTTTTCGGGAGAGACCCAGTACTTC.

In DNA form, the CDR3 reads TGTGCCACCGCCGTAAAGGGGGCTGTTGAGCAGTTCTTC. Encoded protein: CATAVKGAVEQFF. The chain has TRBV19 and TRBJ2-1; 7 bases are a match to TRBD1. Germline assignment: CDR1 LNHDA and CDR2 SQIVND (reference sequence). V was clipped by 10 bases and J by 9 bases; unmatched bases: 12. The CDR3 is made up of 13 amino acids.